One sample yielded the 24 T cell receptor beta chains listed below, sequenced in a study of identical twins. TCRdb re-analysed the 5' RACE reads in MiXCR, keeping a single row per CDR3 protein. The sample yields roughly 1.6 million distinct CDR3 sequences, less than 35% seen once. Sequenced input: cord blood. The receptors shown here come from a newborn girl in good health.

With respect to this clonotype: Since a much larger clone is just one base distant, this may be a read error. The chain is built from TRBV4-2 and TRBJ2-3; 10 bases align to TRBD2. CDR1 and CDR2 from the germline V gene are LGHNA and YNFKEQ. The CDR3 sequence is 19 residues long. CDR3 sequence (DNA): TGTGCCAGCGGCCAAGAGGGGGCTAGGGCTAGCGGGAGATCAGATACGCAGTATTTT. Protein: CASGQEGARASGRSDTQYF.

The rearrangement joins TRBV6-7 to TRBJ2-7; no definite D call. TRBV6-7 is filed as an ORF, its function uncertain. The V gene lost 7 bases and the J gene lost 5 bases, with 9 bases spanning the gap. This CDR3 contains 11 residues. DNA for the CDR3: TGTGCCAGCACTCTTTTGGACGAGCAGTACTTC. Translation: CASTLLDEQYF.

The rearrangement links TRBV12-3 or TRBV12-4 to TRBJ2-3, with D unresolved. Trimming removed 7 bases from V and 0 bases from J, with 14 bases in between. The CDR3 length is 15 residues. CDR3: CASNPRQASTDTQYF. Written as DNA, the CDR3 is TGTGCCAGCAACCCCCGACAAGCTAGCACAGATACGCAGTATTTT.

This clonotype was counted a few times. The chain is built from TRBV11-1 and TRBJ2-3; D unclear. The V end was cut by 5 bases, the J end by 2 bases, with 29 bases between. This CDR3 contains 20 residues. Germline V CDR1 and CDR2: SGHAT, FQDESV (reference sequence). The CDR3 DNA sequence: TGTGCCAGCAGCGCCCGGCTGTTAGGGCAAAGTCGCCAGCTCACAGATACGCAGTATTTT. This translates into CASSARLLGQSRQLTDTQYF. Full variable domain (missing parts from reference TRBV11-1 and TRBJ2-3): EAEVAQSPRYKITEKSQAVAFWCDPISGHATLYWYRQILGQGPELLVQFQDESVVDDSQLPKDRFSAERLKGVDSTLKIQPAELGDSAMYLCASSARLLGQSRQLTDTQYFGPGTRLTVL.

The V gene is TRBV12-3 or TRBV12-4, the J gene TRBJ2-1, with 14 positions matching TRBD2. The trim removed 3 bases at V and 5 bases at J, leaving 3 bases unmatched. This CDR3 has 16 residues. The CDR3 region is CASSFGLAGGNNEQFF. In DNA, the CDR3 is TGTGCCAGCAGTTTCGGACTAGCGGGAGGCAACAATGAGCAGTTCTTC.

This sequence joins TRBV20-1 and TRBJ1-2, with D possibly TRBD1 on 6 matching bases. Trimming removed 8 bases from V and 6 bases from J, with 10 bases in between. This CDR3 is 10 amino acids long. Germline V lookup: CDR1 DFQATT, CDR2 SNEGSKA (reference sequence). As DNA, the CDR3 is TGCAGTATAACAGGGAATGGCTACACCTTC. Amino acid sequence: CSITGNGYTF.

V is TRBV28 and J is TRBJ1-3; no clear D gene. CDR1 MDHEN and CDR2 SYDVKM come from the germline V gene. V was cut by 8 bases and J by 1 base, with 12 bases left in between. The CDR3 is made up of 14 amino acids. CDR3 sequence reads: CASSARISGNTIYF. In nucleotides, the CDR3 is TGTGCCAGCTCGGCGAGAATTTCTGGAAACACCATATATTTT.

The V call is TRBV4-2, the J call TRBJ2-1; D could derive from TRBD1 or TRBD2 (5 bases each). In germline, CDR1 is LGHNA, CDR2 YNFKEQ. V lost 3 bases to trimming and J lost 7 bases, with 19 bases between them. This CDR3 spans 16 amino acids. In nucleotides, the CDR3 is TGTGCCAGCAGCCACCCTTTAGGGGCTACGGGGAATGAGCAGTTCTTC. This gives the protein CASSHPLGATGNEQFF.

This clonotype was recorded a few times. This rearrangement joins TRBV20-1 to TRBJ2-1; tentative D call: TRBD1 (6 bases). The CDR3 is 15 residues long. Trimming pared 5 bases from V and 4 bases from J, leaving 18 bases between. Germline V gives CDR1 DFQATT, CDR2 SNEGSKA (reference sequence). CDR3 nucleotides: TGCAGTGCTGTGCCCATGACAGGAAGATACAATGAGCAGTTCTTC. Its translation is CSAVPMTGRYNEQFF.

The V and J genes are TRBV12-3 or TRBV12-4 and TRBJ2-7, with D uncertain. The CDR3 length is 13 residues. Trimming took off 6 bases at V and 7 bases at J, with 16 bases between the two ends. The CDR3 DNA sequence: TGTGCCAGCAGCTACCCGGGCCTCACTGAGCAGTACTTC. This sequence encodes CASSYPGLTEQYF.

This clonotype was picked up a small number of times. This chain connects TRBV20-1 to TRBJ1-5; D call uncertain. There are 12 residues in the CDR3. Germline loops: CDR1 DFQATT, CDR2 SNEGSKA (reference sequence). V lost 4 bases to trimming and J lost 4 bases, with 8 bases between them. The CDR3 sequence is CSAKNTNQPQHF. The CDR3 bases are TGCAGTGCTAAAAACACGAATCAGCCCCAGCATTTT.

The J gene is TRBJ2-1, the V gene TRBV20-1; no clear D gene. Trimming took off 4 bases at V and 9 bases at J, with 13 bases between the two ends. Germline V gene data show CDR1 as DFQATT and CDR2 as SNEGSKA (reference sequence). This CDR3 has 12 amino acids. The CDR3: CSAIGNVVEQFF. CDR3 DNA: TGCAGTGCTATCGGAAACGTTGTTGAGCAGTTCTTC.

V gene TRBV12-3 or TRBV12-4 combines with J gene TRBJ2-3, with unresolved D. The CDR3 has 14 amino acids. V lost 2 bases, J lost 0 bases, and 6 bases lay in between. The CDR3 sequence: CASSLNASTDTQYF. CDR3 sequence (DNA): TGTGCCAGCAGTTTAAATGCCAGCACAGATACGCAGTATTTT.

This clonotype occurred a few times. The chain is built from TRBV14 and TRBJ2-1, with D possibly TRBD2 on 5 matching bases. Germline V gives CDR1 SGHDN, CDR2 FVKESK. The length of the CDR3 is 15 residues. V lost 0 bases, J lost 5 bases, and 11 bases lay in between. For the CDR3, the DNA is TGTGCCAGCAGCCAAGAATGGAGGCAACACAATGAGCAGTTCTTC. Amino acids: CASSQEWRQHNEQFF.

CDR3 nucleotide sequence: TGTGCCAGCAGCCGACTAGCGGGGGTTCGCGATGAGCAGTTCTTC. Protein sequence: CASSRLAGVRDEQFF. J is TRBJ2-1 and V is TRBV6-2 or TRBV6-3, with 12 bases that match TRBD2. The V gene's germline CDR1 is MNHEY and CDR2 SVGEGT. This CDR3 has 15 amino acids. V shed 6 bases, J shed 8 bases, and the junction held 8 bases outside the gene matches.

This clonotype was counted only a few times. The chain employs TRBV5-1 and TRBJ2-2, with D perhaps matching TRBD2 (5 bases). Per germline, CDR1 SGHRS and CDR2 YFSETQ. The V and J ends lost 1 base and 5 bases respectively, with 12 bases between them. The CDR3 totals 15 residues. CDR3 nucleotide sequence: TGCGCCAGCAGCTTGACCCCGGGGTTGACCGGGGAGCTGTTTTTT. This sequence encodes CASSLTPGLTGELFF.

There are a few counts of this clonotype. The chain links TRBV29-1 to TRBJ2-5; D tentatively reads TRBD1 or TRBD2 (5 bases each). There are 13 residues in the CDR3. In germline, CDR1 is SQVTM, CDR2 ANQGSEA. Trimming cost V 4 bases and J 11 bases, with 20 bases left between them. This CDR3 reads CSVGGTGNNEQYF. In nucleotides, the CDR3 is TGCAGCGTTGGTGGGACGGGTAACAATGAGCAGTACTTC.

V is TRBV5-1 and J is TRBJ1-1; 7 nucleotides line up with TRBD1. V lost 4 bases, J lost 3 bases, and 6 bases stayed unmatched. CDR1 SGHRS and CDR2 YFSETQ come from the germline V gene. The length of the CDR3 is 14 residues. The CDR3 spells CASSPTGRDTEAFF. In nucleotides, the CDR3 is TGCGCCAGCAGCCCGACAGGGAGGGACACTGAAGCTTTCTTT.

CDR3 DNA: TGTGCCAGCAGCCTAATACCCCAAACCAGCTCCTACAATGAGCAGTTCTTC. It specifies CASSLIPQTSSYNEQFF. J is TRBJ2-1 and V is TRBV3-1; D is undetermined. This CDR3 has 17 residues. Trimming took 4 bases from V and 0 from J, leaving 16 bases between them. Germline CDR1 reads LGHDT; CDR2 reads YNNKEL (reference sequence).

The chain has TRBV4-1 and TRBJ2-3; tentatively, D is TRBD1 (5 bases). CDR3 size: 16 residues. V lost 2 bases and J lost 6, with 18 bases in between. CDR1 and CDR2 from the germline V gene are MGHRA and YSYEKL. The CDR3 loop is CASSQSRAGISDTQYF. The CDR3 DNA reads TGCGCCAGCAGCCAATCACGGGCAGGGATTTCGGATACGCAGTATTTT.

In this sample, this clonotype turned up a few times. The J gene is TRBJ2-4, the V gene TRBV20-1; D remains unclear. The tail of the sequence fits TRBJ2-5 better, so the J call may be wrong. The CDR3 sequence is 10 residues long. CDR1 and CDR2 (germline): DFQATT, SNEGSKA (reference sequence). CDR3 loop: CSASRRTQYF. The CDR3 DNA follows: TGCAGTGCTAGCCGGCGGACCCAGTACTTC.

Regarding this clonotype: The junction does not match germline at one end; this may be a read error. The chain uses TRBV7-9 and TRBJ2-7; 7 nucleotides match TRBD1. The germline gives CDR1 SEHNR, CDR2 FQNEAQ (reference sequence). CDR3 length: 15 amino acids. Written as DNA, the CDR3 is TGTGCCAGCAGCTCCGACAGGGTTAGAATCTACGAGCGGTACTTC. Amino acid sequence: CASSSDRVRIYERYF.

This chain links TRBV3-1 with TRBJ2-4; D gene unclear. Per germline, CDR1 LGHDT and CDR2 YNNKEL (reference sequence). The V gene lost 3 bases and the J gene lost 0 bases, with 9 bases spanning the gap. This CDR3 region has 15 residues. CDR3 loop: CASSHLARAKNIQYF. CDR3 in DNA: TGTGCCAGCAGCCACCTTGCGAGAGCCAAAAACATTCAGTACTTC.

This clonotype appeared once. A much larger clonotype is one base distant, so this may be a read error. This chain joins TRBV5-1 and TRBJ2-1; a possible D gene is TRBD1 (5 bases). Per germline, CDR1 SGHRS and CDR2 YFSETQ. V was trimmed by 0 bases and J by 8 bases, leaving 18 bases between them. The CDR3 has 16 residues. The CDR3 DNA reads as TGCGCCAGCAGCTTGGAGGCAGGGCCCCCACAAGATGAGCAGTTCTTC. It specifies CASSLEAGPPQDEQFF.